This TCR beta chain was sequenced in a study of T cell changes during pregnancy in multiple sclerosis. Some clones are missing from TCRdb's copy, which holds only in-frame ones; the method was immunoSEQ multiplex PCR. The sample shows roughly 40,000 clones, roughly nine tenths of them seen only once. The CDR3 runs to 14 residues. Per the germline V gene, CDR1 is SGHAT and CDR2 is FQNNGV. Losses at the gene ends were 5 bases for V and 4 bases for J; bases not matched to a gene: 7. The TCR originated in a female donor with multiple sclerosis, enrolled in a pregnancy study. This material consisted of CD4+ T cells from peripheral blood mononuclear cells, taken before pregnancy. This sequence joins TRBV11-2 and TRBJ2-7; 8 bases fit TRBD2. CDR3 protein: CASSLSGRGYEQYF. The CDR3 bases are TGTGCCAGCAGCCTAAGCGGGAGAGGTTACGAGCAGTACTTC.